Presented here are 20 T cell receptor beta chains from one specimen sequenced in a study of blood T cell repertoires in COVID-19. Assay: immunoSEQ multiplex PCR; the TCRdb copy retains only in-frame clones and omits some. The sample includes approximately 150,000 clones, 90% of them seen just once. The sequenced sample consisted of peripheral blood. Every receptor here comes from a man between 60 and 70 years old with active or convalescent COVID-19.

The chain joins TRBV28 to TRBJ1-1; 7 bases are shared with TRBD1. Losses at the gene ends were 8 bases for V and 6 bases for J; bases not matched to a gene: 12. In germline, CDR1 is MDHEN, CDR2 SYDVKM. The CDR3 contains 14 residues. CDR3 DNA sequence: TGTGCCAGCCCCTCGACAGGGCCGGGGGCTGAAGCTTTCTTT. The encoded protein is CASPSTGPGAEAFF.

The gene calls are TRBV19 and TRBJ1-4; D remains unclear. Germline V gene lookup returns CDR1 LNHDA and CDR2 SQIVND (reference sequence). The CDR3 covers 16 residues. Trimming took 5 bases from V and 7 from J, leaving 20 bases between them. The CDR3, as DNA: TGTGCCAGTAGTCCGCATCCGACGGGGAACAGTGAAAAACTGTTTTTT. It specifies CASSPHPTGNSEKLFF.

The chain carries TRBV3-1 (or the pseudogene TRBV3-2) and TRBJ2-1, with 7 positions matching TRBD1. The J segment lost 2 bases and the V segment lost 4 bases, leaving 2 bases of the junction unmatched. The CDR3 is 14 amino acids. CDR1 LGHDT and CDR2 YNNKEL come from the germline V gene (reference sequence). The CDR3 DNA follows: TGTGCCAGCAGCCGGACAGGAACCTACAATGAGCAGTTCTTC. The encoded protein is CASSRTGTYNEQFF.

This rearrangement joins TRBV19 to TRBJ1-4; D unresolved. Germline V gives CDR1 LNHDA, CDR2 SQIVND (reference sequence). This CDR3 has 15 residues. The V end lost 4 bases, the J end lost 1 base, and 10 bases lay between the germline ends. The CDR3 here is CASSNPPVTNEKLFF. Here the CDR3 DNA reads TGTGCCAGTAGTAATCCCCCGGTAACTAATGAAAAACTGTTTTTT.

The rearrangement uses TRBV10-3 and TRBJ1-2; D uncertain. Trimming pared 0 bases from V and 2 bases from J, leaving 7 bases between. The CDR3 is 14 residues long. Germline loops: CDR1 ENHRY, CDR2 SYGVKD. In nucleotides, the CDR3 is TGTGCCATCAGTGAGTCGAGGGAAAACTATGGCTACACCTTC. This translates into CAISESRENYGYTF.

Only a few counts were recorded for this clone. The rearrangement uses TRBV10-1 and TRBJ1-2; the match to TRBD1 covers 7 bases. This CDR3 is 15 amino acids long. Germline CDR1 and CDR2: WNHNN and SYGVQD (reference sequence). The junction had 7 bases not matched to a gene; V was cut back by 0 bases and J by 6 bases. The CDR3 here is CASSESRQGVDGYTF. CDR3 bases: TGCGCCAGCAGTGAGTCGAGGCAGGGGGTAGATGGCTACACCTTC.

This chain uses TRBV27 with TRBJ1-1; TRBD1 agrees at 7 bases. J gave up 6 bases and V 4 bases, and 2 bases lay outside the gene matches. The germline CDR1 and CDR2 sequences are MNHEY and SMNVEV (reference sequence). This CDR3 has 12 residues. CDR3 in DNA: TGTGCCAGCAGTTACACAGGGGCTGAAGCTTTCTTT. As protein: CASSYTGAEAFF.

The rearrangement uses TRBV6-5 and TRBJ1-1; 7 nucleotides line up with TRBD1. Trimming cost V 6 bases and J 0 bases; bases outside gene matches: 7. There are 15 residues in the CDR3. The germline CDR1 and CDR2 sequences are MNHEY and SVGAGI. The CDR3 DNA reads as TGTGCCAGCAGGAGAGACAGGGACATGAACACTGAAGCTTTCTTT. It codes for CASRRDRDMNTEAFF.

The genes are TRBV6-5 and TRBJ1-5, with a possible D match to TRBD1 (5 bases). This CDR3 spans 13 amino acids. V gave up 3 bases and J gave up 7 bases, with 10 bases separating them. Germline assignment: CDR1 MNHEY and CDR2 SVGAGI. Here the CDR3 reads CASSYQGTQPQHF. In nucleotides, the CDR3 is TGTGCCAGCAGTTATCAGGGTACGCAGCCCCAGCATTTT.

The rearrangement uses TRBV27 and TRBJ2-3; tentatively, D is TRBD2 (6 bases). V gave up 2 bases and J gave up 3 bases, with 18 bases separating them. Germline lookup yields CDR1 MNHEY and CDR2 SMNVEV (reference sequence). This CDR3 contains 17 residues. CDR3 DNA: TGTGCCAGCAGTTTAAGGCGAGGTAGAAGCGGGACAGATACGCAGTATTTT. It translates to CASSLRRGRSGTDTQYF.

Here the CDR3 DNA reads TGTGCCAGCAGCGTAGCTGCTAGCGGCCCACAGGGTACGCAGTATTTT. Encoded protein: CASSVAASGPQGTQYF. The V call is TRBV9, the J call TRBJ2-3, with D possibly matching TRBD2 (7 bases). With 0 bases removed from V and 8 bases from J, the gap between germline ends came to 19 bases. CDR1 SGDLS and CDR2 YYNGEE come from the germline V gene. The CDR3 length is 16 residues. Based on the CDR3 plus reference TRBV9 and TRBJ2-3, the full variable domain is DSGVTQTPKHLITATGQRVTLRCSPRSGDLSVYWYQQSLDQGLQFLIQYYNGEERAKGNILERFSAQQFPDLHSELNLSSLELGDSALYFCASSVAASGPQGTQYFGPGTRLTVL.

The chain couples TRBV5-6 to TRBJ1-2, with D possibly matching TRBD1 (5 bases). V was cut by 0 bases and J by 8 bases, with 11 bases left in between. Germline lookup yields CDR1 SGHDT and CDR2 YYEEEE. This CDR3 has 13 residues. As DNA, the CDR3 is TGTGCCAGCAGCTTGGTGGACAAGTCAGGCTACACCTTC. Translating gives CASSLVDKSGYTF.

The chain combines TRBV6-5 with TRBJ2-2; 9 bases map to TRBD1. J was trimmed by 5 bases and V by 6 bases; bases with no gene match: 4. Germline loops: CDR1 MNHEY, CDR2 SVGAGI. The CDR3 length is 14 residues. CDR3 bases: TGTGCCAGCAGCCAGACAGGGGGAACCGGGGAGCTGTTTTTT. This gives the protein CASSQTGGTGELFF.

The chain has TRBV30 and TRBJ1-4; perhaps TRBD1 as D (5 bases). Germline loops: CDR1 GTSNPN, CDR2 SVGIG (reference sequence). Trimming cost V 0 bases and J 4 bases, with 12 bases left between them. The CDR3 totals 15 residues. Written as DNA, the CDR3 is TGTGCCTGGAGTGTACGGGGGTTCAATAATGAAAAACTGTTTTTT. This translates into CAWSVRGFNNEKLFF.

The CDR3 region is CASSYGQYSTVPEAFF. The CDR3 DNA follows: TGTGCCAGCAGTTACGGCCAGTATTCCACCGTACCTGAAGCTTTCTTT. The chain combines TRBV6-6 with TRBJ1-1; no firm D call. Germline values: CDR1 MNHNY, CDR2 SVGAGI (reference sequence). The ends were cut back, 2 bases at V and 6 bases at J, with 19 bases in the middle. The CDR3 has 16 residues.

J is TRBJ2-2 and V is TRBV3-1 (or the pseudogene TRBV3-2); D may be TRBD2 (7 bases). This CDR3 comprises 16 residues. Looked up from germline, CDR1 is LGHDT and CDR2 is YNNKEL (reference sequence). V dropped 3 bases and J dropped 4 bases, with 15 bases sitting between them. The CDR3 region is CASSQGGGVGTGELFF. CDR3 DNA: TGTGCCAGCAGCCAGGGGGGGGGCGTAGGCACCGGGGAGCTGTTTTTT.

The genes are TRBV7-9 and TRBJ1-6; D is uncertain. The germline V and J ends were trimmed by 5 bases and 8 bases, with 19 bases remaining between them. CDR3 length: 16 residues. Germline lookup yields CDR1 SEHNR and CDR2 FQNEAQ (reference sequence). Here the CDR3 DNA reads TGTGCCAGCAGCCTTCCTTTAGGGAGGTTTGATTCACCCCTCCACTTT. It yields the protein CASSLPLGRFDSPLHF. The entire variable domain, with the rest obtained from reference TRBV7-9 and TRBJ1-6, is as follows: DTGVSQNPRHKITKRGQNVTFRCDPISEHNRLYWYRQTLGQGPEFLTYFQNEAQLEKSRLLSDRFSAERPKGSFSTLEIQRTEQGDSAMYLCASSLPLGRFDSPLHFGNGTRLTVT.

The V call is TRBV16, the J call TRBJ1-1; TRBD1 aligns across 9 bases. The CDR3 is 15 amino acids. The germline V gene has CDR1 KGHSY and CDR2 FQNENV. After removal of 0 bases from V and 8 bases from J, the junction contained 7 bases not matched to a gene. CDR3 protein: CASSQSTGQGKEAFF. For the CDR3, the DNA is TGTGCCAGCAGCCAATCGACGGGACAGGGTAAAGAAGCTTTCTTT.

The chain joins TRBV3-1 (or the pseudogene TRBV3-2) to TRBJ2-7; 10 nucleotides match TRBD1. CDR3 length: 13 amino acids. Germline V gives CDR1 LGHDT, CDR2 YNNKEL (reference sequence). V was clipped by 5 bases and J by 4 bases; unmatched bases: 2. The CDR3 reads CASSMDRGYEQYF. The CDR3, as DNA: TGTGCCAGCAGCATGGACAGGGGGTACGAGCAGTACTTC.

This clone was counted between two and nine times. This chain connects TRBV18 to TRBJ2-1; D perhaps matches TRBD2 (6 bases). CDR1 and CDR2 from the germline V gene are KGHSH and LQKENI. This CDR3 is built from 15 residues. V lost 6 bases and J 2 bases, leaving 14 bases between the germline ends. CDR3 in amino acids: CASSVDSGTYNEQFF. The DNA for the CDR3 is TGTGCCAGCTCCGTCGATAGCGGAACCTACAATGAGCAGTTCTTC.